The entry below describes one TCR beta chain. Its antigen is unknown. No base qualities exist here, and no much larger clone lies one base off it. The immunoSEQ Assay, a bias-controlled multiplex PCR, was used to amplify TCRbeta CDR3 regions from genomic DNA. Concerning the study's data processing: Nucleated cell counts per sample were estimated from amplification of reference gene primers within the assay. To quantify the absolute abundance of each unique TCRbeta CDR3 rearrangement, sequence reads were collapsed and filtered. For each sample, productive Simpson clonality was calculated by taking the square root of Simpson's diversity index across productive rearrangements. Here the immuneACCESS table is served through TCRdb, limited to in-frame sequences with V and J called. Missing clones are a known gap in these copies; in checked studies unresolved V genes cover under half, and the rest lacks a known reason. D and trimming were read from the DNA, whereas the V and J calls and clone size are those reported in that table. This sample lists a few hundred thousand clones; roughly nine tenths were detected once. Around 3.6% of the sample rests with the top ten.

This entry is derived from a study of blood T cell repertoires in COVID-19 (TCRdb year 2020). Background on the whole study: Samples from collaborators originated in the United States, Italy and Spain and spanned both the acute and convalescent phases of COVID-19. Where HLA class I and class II types were available, the types were taken from metadata supplied by the sample provider, not from assay-based typing. A de-identified subject ID, COVID-19 status, age in years and sex were almost always included in the sample metadata. The material from the prospective study consisted of cDNA or gDNA derived from T cells, B-cell-depleted T cells, or PBMCs. The repertoires were released in a freely available public database intended as a resource for research on the immune response to SARS-CoV-2. Samples came from the ongoing ImmuneRACE study (first 160 participants) plus 1,254 subjects from 6 global collaborators. The dataset comprised deeply sampled blood TCRbeta repertoires from subjects exposed to, actively infected with, or recovered from COVID-19.

The CDR3 contains 12 residues, cysteine and phenylalanine counted. Here the CDR3 DNA is all that survives: 36 bases in frame from base 1. V loses 4 bases, J loses 6 bases, and the germline ends lie 11 bases apart. Per the germline V gene (reference sequence), SGHNT is the CDR1 and YYREEE is the CDR2. What the study reported, not specific to this receptor: The quantity of clinical and demographic metadata differed by source and by participant and was supplied without curation.

The collaborating institutions used their own protocols to collect whole blood in K2EDTA tubes. For TCRbeta analysis, collaborator samples were shipped as frozen whole blood, as isolated PBMCs, or as DNA extracted from either sample type. Sequencing used peripheral blood. The rearrangement joined TRBV5-4 to TRBJ2-7, and possibly TRBD1, on 5 matching bases. This sequence originates from a man younger than 35 with active or convalescent COVID-19. CDR3 sequence: CASSRDSSEQYF. The DNA is TGTGCCAGCAGCCGTGACAGTTCCGAGCAGTACTTC.